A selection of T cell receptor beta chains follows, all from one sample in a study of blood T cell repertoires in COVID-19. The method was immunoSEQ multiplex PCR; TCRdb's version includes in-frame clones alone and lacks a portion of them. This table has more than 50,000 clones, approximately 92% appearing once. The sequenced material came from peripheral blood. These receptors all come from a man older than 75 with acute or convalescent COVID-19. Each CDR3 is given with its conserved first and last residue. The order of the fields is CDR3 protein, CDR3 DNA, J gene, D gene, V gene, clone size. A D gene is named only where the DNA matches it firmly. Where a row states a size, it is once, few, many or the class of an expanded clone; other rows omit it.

cdr3_aa: CASSRGLAGAQGETQYF
cdr3_nt: TGCGCCAGCAGCAGGGGACTAGCGGGGGCCCAGGGAGAGACCCAGTACTTC
j_call: TRBJ2-5
d_call: TRBD2
v_call: TRBV5-1
clone_size: NA

cdr3_aa: CASSLDSNSPLHF
cdr3_nt: TGTGCCAGCAGCTTAGACAGCAATTCACCCCTCCACTTT
j_call: TRBJ1-6
d_call: NA
v_call: TRBV5-8
clone_size: once

cdr3_aa: CATSDPGLAGPFMWETQYF
cdr3_nt: TGTGCCACCAGTGATCCGGGACTAGCGGGGCCATTCATGTGGGAGACCCAGTACTTC
j_call: TRBJ2-5
d_call: TRBD2
v_call: TRBV24-1
clone_size: NA

cdr3_aa: CASSQGLAGGNTGELFF
cdr3_nt: TGTGCCAGCAGCCAAGGACTAGCGGGGGGGAACACCGGGGAGCTGTTTTTT
j_call: TRBJ2-2
d_call: TRBD2
v_call: TRBV3-1/TRBV3-2
clone_size: once

cdr3_aa: CSAVAQAGQYF
cdr3_nt: TGCAGTGCCGTCGCCCAAGCGGGGCAGTACTTC
j_call: TRBJ2-7
d_call: NA
v_call: TRBV20-1
clone_size: once

cdr3_aa: CASRPQGIGINQPQHF
cdr3_nt: TGTGCCAGCAGACCACAGGGGATTGGGATCAATCAGCCCCAGCATTTT
j_call: TRBJ1-5
d_call: TRBD1
v_call: TRBV6-6
clone_size: NA

cdr3_aa: CASSLDRQSLYEQYF
cdr3_nt: TGTGCCAGCAGCTTAGATCGACAGTCTTTGTACGAGCAGTACTTC
j_call: TRBJ2-7
d_call: NA
v_call: TRBV11-2
clone_size: NA

cdr3_aa: CAWTRSVRGEQFF
cdr3_nt: TGTGCCTGGACCCGTTCGGTACGGGGTGAGCAGTTCTTC
j_call: TRBJ2-1
d_call: NA
v_call: TRBV30
clone_size: NA

cdr3_aa: CASTGQGAWNQPQHF
cdr3_nt: TGTGCCAGCACTGGACAGGGGGCTTGGAATCAGCCCCAGCATTTT
j_call: TRBJ1-5
d_call: TRBD1
v_call: TRBV6-5
clone_size: NA

cdr3_aa: CASSNPGNYGYTF
cdr3_nt: TGTGCCAGCAGTAATCCAGGGAACTATGGCTACACCTTC
j_call: TRBJ1-2
d_call: NA
v_call: TRBV6-5
clone_size: NA

cdr3_aa: CASSQGLQGYEQYF
cdr3_nt: TGCGCCAGCAGCCAAGGTTTACAGGGTTACGAGCAGTACTTC
j_call: TRBJ2-7
d_call: NA
v_call: TRBV4-1
clone_size: NA

cdr3_aa: CASSPQDSDEKLFF
cdr3_nt: TGTGCCAGCTCACCCCAGGACAGTGACGAAAAACTGTTTTTT
j_call: TRBJ1-4
d_call: NA
v_call: TRBV18
clone_size: once

cdr3_aa: CASSLVGGQGAGGYTF
cdr3_nt: TGCGCCAGCAGCTTGGTGGGCGGACAGGGGGCAGGCGGCTACACCTTC
j_call: TRBJ1-2
d_call: TRBD1
v_call: TRBV5-1
clone_size: NA

cdr3_aa: CASSMPRGGWDNEQFF
cdr3_nt: TGTGCCAGCAGCATGCCCCGGGGGGGTTGGGACAATGAGCAGTTCTTC
j_call: TRBJ2-1
d_call: TRBD2
v_call: TRBV5-4
clone_size: once

cdr3_aa: CAISEQTNTGELFF
cdr3_nt: TGTGCCATCAGTGAGCAGACAAACACCGGGGAGCTGTTTTTT
j_call: TRBJ2-2
d_call: NA
v_call: TRBV10-3
clone_size: NA

cdr3_aa: CASRGASGGPQYF
cdr3_nt: TGTGCCAGTCGGGGGGCTAGCGGGGGACCGCAGTATTTT
j_call: TRBJ2-3
d_call: TRBD2
v_call: TRBV6-4
clone_size: NA

cdr3_aa: CASSLGQGGTGELFF
cdr3_nt: TGTGCCAGCAGCTTGGGGCAGGGGGGCACCGGGGAGCTGTTTTTT
j_call: TRBJ2-2
d_call: NA
v_call: TRBV5-5
clone_size: NA

cdr3_aa: CASSLAAGGGYGYTF
cdr3_nt: TGCGCCAGCAGCTTGGCCGCAGGGGGCGGCTATGGCTACACCTTC
j_call: TRBJ1-2
d_call: TRBD1
v_call: TRBV5-1
clone_size: NA

cdr3_aa: CASSPGQGKRETQYF
cdr3_nt: TGTGCCAGTAGTCCCGGACAGGGCAAGAGGGAGACCCAGTACTTC
j_call: TRBJ2-5
d_call: TRBD1
v_call: TRBV19
clone_size: NA

cdr3_aa: CASSAGGGRAANYGYTF
cdr3_nt: TGTGCCAGCAGCGCCGGGGGGGGCAGGGCCGCTAACTATGGCTACACCTTC
j_call: TRBJ1-2
d_call: NA
v_call: TRBV5-4
clone_size: NA

cdr3_aa: CASSLAGTGGNTEAFF
cdr3_nt: TGCGCCAGCAGCTTGGCTGGGACAGGGGGGAACACTGAAGCTTTCTTT
j_call: TRBJ1-1
d_call: TRBD1
v_call: TRBV5-1
clone_size: NA

cdr3_aa: CASSPGQAILDGYTF
cdr3_nt: TGCGCCAGCAGCCCGGGACAGGCGATCCTCGATGGCTACACCTTC
j_call: TRBJ1-2
d_call: TRBD1
v_call: TRBV5-1
clone_size: once